The 15 T cell receptor beta chains below all came from one sample that was sequenced in a study of regulatory T cells in long-lasting Graves disease. The TCR beta library used iRepertoire HTBI primers with Arm-PCR amplification of CDR3. TCRdb passed the multiplex PCR reads through MiXCR, listing each CDR3 protein once. Among a few hundred thousand distinct CDR3 sequences listed, about 17% were seen once. Time point noted: newly diagnosed GD, antithyroid drugs for less than 3 months. PBMC RNA was the source of the TCR library. The sample was also reused in another study, on T cells in Graves' hyperthyroidism and ophthalmopathy.

Sequencing was performed on peripheral blood mononuclear cells (PBMCs), taken at new diagnosis, from a patient treated with antithyroid drugs. The receptors come from a woman aged 18 to 35 with Graves disease.

At least ten counts were recorded for this clonotype. The gene calls are TRBV2 and TRBJ2-3; D remains ambiguous. CDR1 and CDR2 from the germline V gene are SNHLY and FYNNEI. Trimming took off 5 bases at V and 4 bases at J, with 7 bases between the two ends. The CDR3 consists of 12 residues. The DNA of the CDR3 is TGTGCCAGCAGTATTGTCTCAGATACGCAGTATTTT. It translates to CASSIVSDTQYF.

Many counts were recorded for this clonotype. The V gene is TRBV28, the J gene TRBJ1-5; TRBD1 matches at 7 bases. V was clipped by 2 bases and J by 4 bases; unmatched bases: 8. The CDR3 covers 16 residues. Per the germline V gene, CDR1 is MDHEN and CDR2 is SYDVKM. CDR3 DNA: TGTGCCAGCAGTTTACAATTTCGGGACAGTAATCAGCCCCAGCATTTT. Amino acids: CASSLQFRDSNQPQHF.

This clonotype was observed a handful of times. The chain recombines TRBV10-2 with TRBJ2-1; the D gene is possibly TRBD1 (6 bases). With 6 bases removed from V and 9 bases from J, the gap between germline ends came to 21 bases. In germline, CDR1 is WSHSY, CDR2 SAAADI. This CDR3 comprises 15 residues. This chain's CDR3 is CASSEFEGVGGEQFF. The DNA of the CDR3 is TGCGCCAGCAGCGAATTCGAGGGGGTAGGCGGTGAGCAGTTCTTC.

On this clonotype: Mismatch with germline at one junction end may stem from a read error. The rearrangement joins TRBV10-3 to TRBJ2-1; a possible D gene is TRBD2 (6 bases). The CDR3 runs 14 residues. From germline, CDR1 is ENHRY and CDR2 SYGVKD. CDR3 amino acids: CAITESGGANEQFF. For the CDR3, the DNA is TGTGCCATCACTGAGAGCGGAGGGGCCAATGAGCAGTTCTTC.

This clonotype was seen a handful of times. This chain uses TRBV2 with TRBJ1-2; D is possibly TRBD1 (5 bases). This CDR3 comprises 14 residues. V was cut by 6 bases and J by 8 bases, with 19 bases left in between. CDR1 and CDR2 from the germline V gene are SNHLY and FYNNEI. The CDR3 reads CASRDLRVSEGYTF. CDR3 coding DNA: TGTGCCAGCAGAGACCTCAGGGTTTCTGAGGGCTACACCTTC. Filled out from reference TRBV2 and TRBJ1-2, the complete variable domain reads EPEVTQTPSHQVTQMGQEVILRCVPISNHLYFYWYRQILGQKVEFLVSFYNNEISEKSEIFDDQFSVERPDGSNFTLKIRSTKLEDSAMYFCASRDLRVSEGYTFGSGTRLTVV.

There are many counts of this clonotype. V gene TRBV3-1 combines with J gene TRBJ2-3; no definite D call. V dropped 0 bases and J dropped 4 bases, with 5 bases sitting between them. The CDR3 runs to 13 residues. In germline, CDR1 is LGHDT, CDR2 YNNKEL (reference sequence). This CDR3 reads CASSQELSDTQYF. As DNA, the CDR3 is TGTGCCAGCAGCCAAGAGTTATCAGATACGCAGTATTTT.

This clonotype was observed at least ten times. The chain employs TRBV4-1 and TRBJ2-1; possible D gene TRBD2, 5 bases. V shed 1 base and J shed 6 bases, with 10 bases lying between them. CDR1 and CDR2 from the germline V gene are MGHRA and YSYEKL. This CDR3 has 14 amino acids. For the CDR3, the DNA is TGCGCCAGCAGCCAAGTGGGAGTAGTCAATGAGCAGTTCTTC. Its translation is CASSQVGVVNEQFF.

This clonotype was recorded many times. This chain connects TRBV18 to TRBJ2-7, with 12 bases matching TRBD1. The V gene's germline CDR1 is KGHSH and CDR2 LQKENI. The trim removed 6 bases at V and 2 bases at J, leaving 2 bases unmatched. The CDR3 has 14 residues. This CDR3 reads CASSGDRGPYEQYF. The CDR3 DNA is TGTGCCAGCTCTGGGGACAGGGGGCCCTACGAGCAGTACTTC. The full variable domain, its missing parts supplied by reference TRBV18 and TRBJ2-7, is NAGVMQNPRHLVRRRGQEARLRCSPMKGHSHVYWYRQLPEEGLKFMVYLQKENIIDESGMPKERFSAEFPKEGPSILRIQQVVRGDSAAYFCASSGDRGPYEQYFGPGTRLTVT.

This clonotype was found many times. This chain joins TRBV5-1 and TRBJ2-3, with TRBD2 identical over 10 bases. The CDR3 has 14 residues. In germline, CDR1 is SGHRS, CDR2 YFSETQ. V shed 6 bases, J shed 12 bases, and the junction held 13 bases outside the gene matches. CDR3 region: CASKGGLAGVEQYF. Written as DNA, the CDR3 is TGCGCCAGCAAGGGCGGGCTAGCGGGAGTCGAACAGTATTTT.

This clonotype was found many times. This rearrangement joins TRBV7-3 to TRBJ1-6; a weak D match, TRBD1 (6 bases). The CDR3 sequence is 16 residues long. V lost 5 bases and J 13 bases, leaving 24 bases between the germline ends. Germline CDR1 reads SGHTA; CDR2 reads FQGTGA. The CDR3 nucleotides read TGTGCCAGCAGCCCCACGACCGCAGGGGCGCGATCCCCCCTCCACTTT. Amino acid sequence: CASSPTTAGARSPLHF.

This clonotype was found a few times. The chain has TRBV5-1 and TRBJ2-7; D remains ambiguous. Germline loops: CDR1 SGHRS, CDR2 YFSETQ. Trimming took off 0 bases at V and 7 bases at J, with 11 bases between the two ends. CDR3 size: 13 residues. The CDR3 here is CASSLGPKIEQYF. The CDR3 DNA reads as TGCGCCAGCAGCTTGGGACCGAAAATTGAGCAGTACTTC. The full variable domain, its missing parts supplied by reference TRBV5-1 and TRBJ2-7, is KAGVTQTPRYLIKTRGQQVTLSCSPISGHRSVSWYQQTPGQGLQFLFEYFSETQRNKGNFPGRFSGRQFSNSRSEMNVSTLELGDSALYLCASSLGPKIEQYFGPGTRLTVT.

This clonotype was picked up many times. The chain recombines TRBV6-1 with TRBJ1-4; unclear D gene. This CDR3 has 18 amino acids. Trimming left V 0 bases short and J 0 bases short, with 14 bases between. Germline V gene lookup returns CDR1 MNHNS and CDR2 SASEGT. The CDR3 DNA reads TGTGCCAGCAGTGAAGCGCTTTGGGGATCAGCAACTAATGAAAAACTGTTTTTT. Amino acid sequence: CASSEALWGSATNEKLFF.

The table lists this clonotype with many counts. Here the CDR3 reads CASSVVENTEAFF. CDR3 DNA sequence: TGTGCCAGCAGTGTTGTGGAGAACACTGAAGCTTTCTTT. The genes are TRBV2 and TRBJ1-1; no clear D gene. In germline, CDR1 is SNHLY, CDR2 FYNNEI. The CDR3 spans 13 residues. V was pared by 4 bases and J by 1 base, with 7 bases between.

This clonotype came up many times. This chain uses TRBV28 with TRBJ2-1; a possible D gene is TRBD2 (5 bases). CDR1 MDHEN and CDR2 SYDVKM come from the germline V gene. This CDR3 region has 12 residues. V was cut by 6 bases and J by 7 bases, with 10 bases left in between. The CDR3 DNA follows: TGTGCCAGCAGCTCAACGGGAAATGAGCAGTTCTTC. This translates into CASSSTGNEQFF.

This clonotype showed up just a few times. This chain links TRBV25-1 with TRBJ2-1; TRBD2 matches 8 bases. Germline V gene sequence: CDR1 MGHDK, CDR2 SYGVNS. The CDR3 covers 14 residues. J lost 5 bases, V lost 4 bases, and 4 bases had no gene match. The CDR3 reads CASSVREGHNEQFF. Written as DNA, the CDR3 is TGTGCCAGCAGTGTTCGGGAGGGCCACAATGAGCAGTTCTTC.